The rows below give T cell receptor beta chains drawn from one sample of a study of T cell repertoires in cytomegalovirus infection. Their target antigens are unknown. In TCRdb, the reads were re-called with MiXCR into one record per CDR3 protein. The sample comprises 50,000 or so distinct CDR3 sequences, nearly 20% of which are singletons, and 50% to 65% rests with the top ten. The sample in question was CD8+ T cells from cultured PBMCs, obtained from culture after CMV antigen stimulation. The receptors originated from a human donor in good health (CMV status not recorded). Some clones in this sample may be carry-over from other donors' samples. The CDR3 runs from the conserved cysteine through the conserved F or W.

>TRBJ2-1|TRBV7-3
CASSLIGGSYNEQFF
>TRBJ1-6|TRBV2
CASSEAVGSSYNSPLHF
>TRBJ2-7|TRBV7-2
CASSLVGGGDEQYF
>TRBJ2-7|TRBV28
CASSPSGGPYEQYF
>TRBJ2-1|TRBV7-3
CASSFGLALYNEQFF
>TRBJ2-7|TRBV6-5
CASSYSDSSVYEQYF
>TRBJ1-6|TRBV18
CASSPPNPAGSAYNSPLHF
>TRBJ2-5|TRBV9
CVSSPGWASYQETQYF
>TRBJ1-1|TRBV18
CASSPMPTGGEGTEAFF
>TRBJ2-7|TRBV27
CASSLSSGEAYEQYF
>TRBJ2-7|TRBV30
CAWSEGLAGVYEQYF
>TRBJ1-2|TRBV3-1
CASRPPGQGGGYTF
>TRBJ2-7|TRBV6-1
CASGDRGLNEQYF
>TRBJ2-7|TRBV28
CASSLEGAFYEQYF
>TRBJ2-7|TRBV4-3
CASSQELPTVEQYF
>TRBJ2-5|TRBV2
CASSVGGLAIIGETQYF
>TRBJ1-2|TRBV2
CASSEVLYGYTF
>TRBJ1-2|TRBV7-9
CASSLVVKANYGYTF
>TRBJ1-2|TRBV10-3
CATTGEGGGYTF
>TRBJ1-5|TRBV19
CASSIGTASNQPQHF
>TRBJ1-1|TRBV5-6
CASSVAGEAFF
>TRBJ2-1|TRBV7-8
CASSLRVESSYNEQFF
>TRBJ1-1|TRBV11-1
CASSPGEPEAFF
>TRBJ1-1|TRBV3-1
CASSQELALGTPNTEAFF
>TRBJ2-1|TRBV27
CASSPPDGEQFF
>TRBJ1-1|TRBV6-5
CASSYSDPSSEAFF
>TRBJ1-1|TRBV4-1
CASSQELQGGTEAFF
>TRBJ1-1|TRBV27
CASSLSWTGLDTEAFF
>TRBJ2-3|TRBV10-3
CAISEQAPGTDTQYF
>TRBJ2-7|TRBV7-6
CASSPPGSSGSYEQYF
>TRBJ2-1|TRBV7-3
CASSTHGPLTAGGGNEQFF
>TRBJ1-1|TRBV18
CASSPTRGISGNTEAFF
>TRBJ1-1|TRBV20-1
CSAPLHATDTEAFF
>TRBJ2-1|TRBV2
CASSTTSGRSDEQFF
>TRBJ2-4|TRBV6-1
CAISRGTAAKNIQYF
>TRBJ2-5|TRBV12-3/TRBV12-4
CASSSNRDAQETQYF
>TRBJ2-5|TRBV11-3
CASSLADSQETQYF
>TRBJ2-2|TRBV7-9
CASRTQGANTGELFF
>TRBJ2-1|TRBV20-1
CSSTSGDISYNEQFF
>TRBJ1-6|TRBV10-2
CASSEGTGVGSPLHF
>TRBJ2-7|TRBV18
CASSPLGDEQYF
>TRBJ1-2|TRBV6-6
CASRERENYGYTF